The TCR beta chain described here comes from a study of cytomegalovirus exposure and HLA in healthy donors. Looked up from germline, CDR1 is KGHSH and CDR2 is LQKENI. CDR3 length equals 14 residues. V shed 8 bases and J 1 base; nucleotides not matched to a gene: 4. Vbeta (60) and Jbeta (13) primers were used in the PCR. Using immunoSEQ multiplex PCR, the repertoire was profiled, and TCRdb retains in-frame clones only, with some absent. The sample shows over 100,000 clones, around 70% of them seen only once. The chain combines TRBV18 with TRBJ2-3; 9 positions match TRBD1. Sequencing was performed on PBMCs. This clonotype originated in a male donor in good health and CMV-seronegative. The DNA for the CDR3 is TGTGCCAGCGGACAGGGGTTTGGCACAGATACGCAGTATTTT. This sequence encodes CASGQGFGTDTQYF.